These 25 T cell receptor beta chains originate from one sample sequenced in a study of cytomegalovirus exposure and HLA in healthy donors. Generated by immunoSEQ multiplex PCR, the TCRdb table keeps only in-frame clones and is missing some. Of 150,000 to 200,000 clones listed, around 86% are singletons. The sequencing sample was made of PBMCs. The receptors come from a woman younger than 35 in good health and CMV-seronegative.

The chain uses TRBV6-4 and TRBJ2-1; 7 nucleotides agree with TRBD2. V lost 2 bases and J lost 6; bases outside the gene matches: 10. The CDR3 runs to 16 residues. From germline, CDR1 is MRHNA and CDR2 SNTAGT. The CDR3 coding sequence is TGTGCCAGCAGTGACGACCCGGGAGGACCGAGCAATGAGCAGTTCTTC. Translating gives CASSDDPGGPSNEQFF.

The CDR3 nucleotides are TGCGCCAGCAGCCCGGGTTCGGGGAATGGAAACACCATATATTTT. Translation: CASSPGSGNGNTIYF. This chain links TRBV5-1 with TRBJ1-3, with D uncertain. Germline values: CDR1 SGHRS, CDR2 YFSETQ. The CDR3 has 15 amino acids. Trimming cost V 4 bases and J 3 bases, with 14 bases left between them.

The chain joins TRBV10-1 to TRBJ2-1; 9 bases align to TRBD1. CDR1 is WNHNN, CDR2 SYGVQD, per germline (reference sequence). The CDR3 spans 16 residues. V lost 0 bases, J lost 2 bases, and 2 bases stayed unmatched. In nucleotides, the CDR3 is TGCGCCAGCAGTGAGTCGGACAGGGGCCCCTACAATGAGCAGTTCTTC. Protein product: CASSESDRGPYNEQFF.

The chain has TRBV7-9 and TRBJ1-5; 10 bases align to TRBD1. The germline gives CDR1 SEHNR, CDR2 FQNEAQ (reference sequence). The J segment lost 4 bases and the V segment lost 4 bases, leaving 7 bases of the junction unmatched. The CDR3 covers 16 residues. CDR3 sequence: CASSSSDRGDNQPQHF. In nucleotides, the CDR3 is TGTGCCAGCAGCTCGTCGGACAGGGGGGATAATCAGCCCCAGCATTTT.

V is TRBV5-1 and J is TRBJ2-5; D uncertain. There are 15 residues in the CDR3. The germline V gene encodes CDR1 SGHRS and CDR2 YFSETQ. Between the trimmed V and J ends, which lost 0 bases and 1 base, there was a span of 10 bases. CDR3 nucleotides: TGCGCCAGCAGCTTGGCCTGGGTAGCCCAAGAGACCCAGTACTTC. It translates to CASSLAWVAQETQYF.

With respect to this clone: A junction boundary mismatches the germline segment, possibly from a read error. The V call is TRBV5-1, the J call TRBJ1-1; the D is unclear. Germline CDR1 SGHRS, CDR2 YFSETQ. This CDR3 region has 15 residues. The CDR3 loop is CASSLVEGRNSEAFF. The CDR3 DNA follows: TGCGCCAGCAGCTTGGTAGAGGGTCGGAACAGTGAAGCTTTCTTT. Based on the CDR3 plus reference TRBV5-1 and TRBJ1-1, the full variable domain is KAGVTQTPRYLIKTRGQQVTLSCSPISGHRSVSWYQQTPGQGLQFLFEYFSETQRNKGNFPGRFSGRQFSNSRSEMNVSTLELGDSALYLCASSLVEGRNSEAFFGQGTRLTVV.

Many counts were recorded for this clone. The chain combines TRBV5-1 with TRBJ2-2; 7 bases map to TRBD2. V gave up 1 base and J gave up 9 bases; unmatched junction bases: 12. Per germline, CDR1 SGHRS and CDR2 YFSETQ. The CDR3 has 16 residues. CDR3 nucleotides: TGCGCCAGCAGCTTGACGGGAGGAACCACCGCCCGGGAGCTGTTTTTT. Its protein is CASSLTGGTTARELFF. The full variable domain, its missing parts supplied by reference TRBV5-1 and TRBJ2-2, is KAGVTQTPRYLIKTRGQQVTLSCSPISGHRSVSWYQQTPGQGLQFLFEYFSETQRNKGNFPGRFSGRQFSNSRSEMNVSTLELGDSALYLCASSLTGGTTARELFFGEGSRLTVL.

The V and J genes are TRBV27 and TRBJ2-1; 9 bases fit TRBD2. The germline V gene has CDR1 MNHEY and CDR2 SMNVEV (reference sequence). This CDR3 has 17 residues. With V trimmed by 1 base and J by 1 base, 5 bases remained unmatched. The chain's CDR3 is CASSLFHSGGSYNEQFF. CDR3 DNA sequence: TGTGCCAGCAGTTTATTCCATAGCGGGGGTTCCTACAATGAGCAGTTCTTC.

The chain is built from TRBV30 and TRBJ1-1, with D possibly TRBD1 on 5 matching bases. There are 14 residues in the CDR3. V was clipped by 0 bases and J by 9 bases, with 17 bases between them. The germline CDR1 and CDR2 sequences are GTSNPN and SVGIG (reference sequence). The CDR3: CAWSVLRQGVKAFF. The CDR3 coding sequence is TGTGCCTGGAGTGTACTTCGACAAGGGGTTAAAGCTTTCTTT.

This chain joins TRBV5-4 and TRBJ1-2; 8 nucleotides align to TRBD1. V lost 1 base and J lost 7; bases outside the gene matches: 3. Germline CDR1 reads SGHNT; CDR2 reads YYREEE (reference sequence). This CDR3 contains 13 residues. CDR3 in DNA: TGTGCCAGCAGCTTGACAGGGGGATCTGGCTACACCTTC. It is translated as CASSLTGGSGYTF.

The genes are TRBV7-9 and TRBJ2-7; TRBD1 might be the D (6 bases). The germline CDR1 and CDR2 sequences are SEHNR and FQNEAQ (reference sequence). With 0 bases removed from V and 5 bases from J, the gap between germline ends came to 14 bases. This CDR3 region has 15 residues. CDR3 in amino acids: CASSLANRVSDEQYF. The CDR3 nucleotides read TGTGCCAGCAGCTTAGCAAACAGGGTATCCGACGAGCAGTACTTC.

V gene TRBV11-2 combines with J gene TRBJ2-3, with no clear D. The germline gives CDR1 SGHAT, CDR2 FQNNGV. The CDR3 extends over 14 amino acids. Trimming left V 8 bases short and J 3 bases short, with 15 bases between. The CDR3 sequence: CASEEEARTDTQYF. DNA of the CDR3: TGTGCCAGCGAGGAAGAAGCGAGGACAGATACGCAGTATTTT.

V and J are TRBV4-1 and TRBJ1-2; D call uncertain. The CDR3 is 14 residues long. Germline loops: CDR1 MGHRA, CDR2 YSYEKL. The V end lost 2 bases, the J end lost 4 bases, and 11 bases lay between the germline ends. The CDR3 DNA is TGCGCCAGCAGCCAAACGGGTTTGGGCTATGGCTACACCTTC. Translation gives CASSQTGLGYGYTF.

The V call is TRBV19, the J call TRBJ1-5; TRBD1 aligns across 10 bases. This CDR3 spans 17 amino acids. Germline V gene sequence: CDR1 LNHDA, CDR2 SQIVND (reference sequence). The ends lost 10 bases at V and 4 bases at J; junction bases unmatched: 16. The CDR3 sequence: CATAGTGAIDLNQPQHF. The DNA for the CDR3 is TGTGCCACCGCCGGGACAGGGGCGATCGATTTGAATCAGCCCCAGCATTTT.

The rearrangement links TRBV6-1 to TRBJ1-3; D gene uncertain. Germline CDR1 reads MNHNS; CDR2 reads SASEGT. Trimming removed 5 bases from V and 5 bases from J, with 10 bases in between. This CDR3 spans 13 amino acids. The CDR3 protein is CASSQDSRNTIYF. Here the CDR3 DNA reads TGTGCCAGCAGTCAGGACTCCCGAAACACCATATATTTT.

The chain joins TRBV6-6 to TRBJ2-1; 9 nucleotides align to TRBD1. CDR3 size: 14 residues. Germline V gene data show CDR1 as MNHNY and CDR2 as SVGAGI (reference sequence). V was clipped by 8 bases and J by 4 bases; unmatched bases: 6. CDR3: CASGGTGPYNEQFF. CDR3 bases: TGTGCCAGCGGGGGGACAGGGCCTTACAATGAGCAGTTCTTC.

CDR3 DNA: TGTGCCAGCAGATCTAGGACTAGCGGGGGGCAGGGTGAGCAGTTCTTC. Protein product: CASRSRTSGGQGEQFF. V and J are TRBV5-4 and TRBJ2-1, with 14 positions matching TRBD2. V was pared by 5 bases and J by 9 bases, with 10 bases of the junction left unmatched. The CDR3 has 16 residues. Germline lookup yields CDR1 SGHNT and CDR2 YYREEE (reference sequence).

The chain combines TRBV13 with TRBJ2-1; 13 nucleotides match TRBD2. CDR1 is PRHDT and CDR2 is FYEKMQ in the germline V gene (reference sequence). The V and J ends lost 5 bases and 9 bases, in that order; junction bases with no gene match: 13. The CDR3 is 17 amino acids. CDR3 bases: TGTGCCAGCAGCCCTAGAGGGACTAGCGGGGCCCCCAGTGAGCAGTTCTTC. It specifies CASSPRGTSGAPSEQFF.

This chain joins TRBV29-1 and TRBJ2-7; no firm D call. The ends were cut back, 5 bases at V and 4 bases at J, with 9 bases in the middle. CDR3 length: 11 residues. CDR1 SQVTM and CDR2 ANQGSEA come from the germline V gene. Here the CDR3 DNA reads TGCAGCGTTCAAGTTTCTTACGAGCAGTACTTC. This sequence encodes CSVQVSYEQYF.

This clone was detected once. The V gene is TRBV5-6, the J gene TRBJ2-3, with 9 bases identical to TRBD1. Germline loops: CDR1 SGHDT, CDR2 YYEEEE. Trimming took 3 bases from V and 2 from J; bases not matched to a gene: 4. This CDR3 contains 15 residues. The CDR3 DNA follows: TGTGCCAGCAGCTCCGGACAGGGGCTCACAGATACGCAGTATTTT. It translates to CASSSGQGLTDTQYF.

This chain connects TRBV7-8 to TRBJ2-7, with D possibly being TRBD2 (6 bases). This CDR3 spans 14 amino acids. CDR1 is SGHVS and CDR2 is FQNEAQ in the germline V gene. Trimming removed 3 bases at V and 0 bases at J, with 9 bases between. The CDR3: CASSFREPSYEQYF. CDR3 DNA: TGTGCCAGCAGCTTCCGGGAGCCCTCCTACGAGCAGTACTTC.

The count of this clone is one. The chain couples TRBV9 to TRBJ1-2; 10 bases agree with TRBD1. The CDR3 length is 17 residues. The ends lost 0 bases at V and 4 bases at J; junction bases unmatched: 9. From germline, CDR1 is SGDLS and CDR2 YYNGEE. The CDR3 DNA reads TGTGCCAGCAGCGTAGGCGGACAGGGGGTTGTTAGCTATGGCTACACCTTC. Its protein is CASSVGGQGVVSYGYTF.

This clone was counted once. The rearrangement uses TRBV12-1 and TRBJ1-5; the DNA was not compared with TRBD1, the D call given in the table. TRBV12-1 is flagged as a pseudogene. The CDR3 is made up of 15 amino acids. The CDR3 bases are TGTGCCAGCAGCTTGGGACAGTTATCGTCCCAGCCCCAGCATTTT. This sequence encodes CASSLGQLSSQPQHF.

The rearrangement uses TRBV6-5 and TRBJ2-1; 7 bases line up with TRBD2. J was trimmed by 3 bases and V by 8 bases; bases with no gene match: 4. The CDR3 spans 13 residues. Per the germline V gene, CDR1 is MNHEY and CDR2 is SVGAGI. The CDR3 DNA sequence: TGTGCCAGCGGGGGGGATTACTACAATGAGCAGTTCTTC. It codes for CASGGDYYNEQFF.

This clone turned up a few times. The chain has TRBV10-1 and TRBJ1-3; 7 bases are shared with TRBD1. J was trimmed by 3 bases and V by 9 bases; bases with no gene match: 5. The CDR3 sequence is 13 residues long. Looked up from germline, CDR1 is WNHNN and CDR2 is SYGVQD (reference sequence). DNA for the CDR3: TGCGCCAGTCGGGACAGACTTGGAAACACCATATATTTT. It specifies CASRDRLGNTIYF.